The T cell receptor beta chain under discussion was sequenced for a study of T cell changes during pregnancy in multiple sclerosis. Assay: immunoSEQ multiplex PCR; the TCRdb copy retains only in-frame clones and omits some. Counted here are 40,000 or so clones, 90% to 95% occurring once; the ten biggest clones make up 6.1%. In germline, CDR1 is DFQATT, CDR2 SNEGSKA (reference sequence). This CDR3 region has 11 residues. Trimming left V 3 bases short and J 10 bases short, with 10 bases between. The chain links TRBV20-1 to TRBJ2-1; maybe TRBD2 (6 bases). The specimen was CD8+ T cells from peripheral blood mononuclear cells, collected in the second trimester of pregnancy. This TCR was sampled from a female donor with multiple sclerosis, enrolled in a pregnancy study. The CDR3: CSARRGYEQFF. The CDR3 DNA reads TGCAGTGCTAGGCGGGGTTACGAGCAGTTCTTC.